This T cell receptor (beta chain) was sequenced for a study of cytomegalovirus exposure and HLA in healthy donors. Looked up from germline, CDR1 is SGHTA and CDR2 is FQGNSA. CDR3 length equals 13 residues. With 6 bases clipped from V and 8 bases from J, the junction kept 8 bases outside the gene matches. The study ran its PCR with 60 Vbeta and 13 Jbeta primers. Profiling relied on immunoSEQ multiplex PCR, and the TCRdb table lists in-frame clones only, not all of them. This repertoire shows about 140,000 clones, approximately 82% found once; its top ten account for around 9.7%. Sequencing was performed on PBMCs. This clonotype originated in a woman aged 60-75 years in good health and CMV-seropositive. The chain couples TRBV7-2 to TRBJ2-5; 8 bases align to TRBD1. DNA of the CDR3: TGTGCCAGCAGTAATACAGGGGGGAGAACCCAGTACTTC. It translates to CASSNTGGRTQYF. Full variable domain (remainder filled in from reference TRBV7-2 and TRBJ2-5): GAGVSQSPSNKVTEKGKDVELRCDPISGHTALYWYRQSLGQGLEFLIYFQGNSAPDKSGLPSDRFSAERTGGSVSTLTIQRTQQEDSAVYLCASSNTGGRTQYFGPGTRLLVL.